Below, 2 T cell receptor beta chains from the same sample are listed, as sequenced in a study of T-cell memory formation after mild COVID-19. From the 5' RACE reads, TCRdb called clonotypes with MiXCR, one entry per CDR3 protein. The table lists over 400,000 distinct CDR3 sequences, more than 20% of them singletons. The sample taken for sequencing was PBMCs or a T cell subset sorted from them (not recorded which). These receptors were collected from an adult woman who had mild COVID-19 (a few samples of this study predate the infection). Cell type and time point are not known.

V usage is TRBV6-5 and J usage is TRBJ2-3; D call uncertain. CDR1 MNHEY and CDR2 SVGAGI come from the germline V gene. Trimming shortened V by 6 bases and J by 9 bases, and 13 bases separated the two germline ends. This CDR3 is 12 amino acids long. The CDR3 sequence is CASSSKSITQYF. The CDR3, as DNA: TGTGCCAGCAGCTCTAAGTCTATAACGCAGTATTTT.

This clonotype was found a few times. V usage is TRBV18 and J usage is TRBJ2-3; D perhaps matches TRBD2 (6 bases). Germline assignment: CDR1 KGHSH and CDR2 LQKENI. This CDR3 has 15 residues. V lost 1 base and J 5 bases, leaving 13 bases between the germline ends. CDR3 sequence: CASSPQSPGGDTQYF. The CDR3 nucleotides read TGTGCCAGCTCACCACAATCTCCCGGGGGAGATACGCAGTATTTT.